This T cell receptor (beta chain) was sequenced during a study of early T cells in non-severe SARS-CoV-2 infection. This clonotype was counted only a few times. TCRdb independently ran MiXCR on the 5' RACE reads; one entry per CDR3 protein. Among roughly 70,000 distinct CDR3 sequences, roughly 13% were seen once, and the ten largest hold roughly 8.3%. The V and J ends lost 5 bases and 2 bases, in that order; junction bases with no gene match: 6. Germline V gene sequence: CDR1 SGHTA, CDR2 FQGNSA. The CDR3 contains 14 residues. This TCR derives from an adult who was a healthcare worker with PCR-confirmed SARS-CoV-2 infection or an uninfected control (not recorded which). This chain uses TRBV7-2 with TRBJ2-7, with 7 bases lining up with TRBD2. Material: whole blood. The CDR3 sequence: CASSPLGGTYEQYF. The CDR3 DNA sequence: TGTGCCAGCAGCCCACTGGGGGGGACCTACGAGCAGTACTTC.